Below, one TCR beta chain is given with its context. Its cognate antigen is unknown. Trimming pared 6 bases from V and 2 bases from J, leaving 3 bases between. CDR1 and CDR2 (germline): ENHRY, SYGVKD. The CDR3 sequence is 11 residues long. TCR beta rearrangements were amplified from peripheral blood genomic DNA. A mixed TRB-A/B primer pool amplified rearranged TRB by multiplex touch-down PCR. Each CDR3 protein is one row after TCRdb ran MiXCR on the multiplex PCR reads. The sample lists around 16,000 distinct CDR3 sequences, 45% to 50% occurring once. This entry comes from a study of T cell repertoires in aging, cancer and after chemotherapy. About the study: About 8.9 million TCR reads made up the full dataset.

Study-wide points: Healthy donors lost TCR diversity with age mainly through richness, cancer patients through richness and evenness.

Sequenced sample: blood. The chain has TRBV10-3 and TRBJ2-3, with no clear D. This receptor was obtained from a human donor in good health. The CDR3 protein is CAIRLTDTQYF. The CDR3, as DNA: TGTGCCATCAGACTCACAGATACGCAGTATTTT.